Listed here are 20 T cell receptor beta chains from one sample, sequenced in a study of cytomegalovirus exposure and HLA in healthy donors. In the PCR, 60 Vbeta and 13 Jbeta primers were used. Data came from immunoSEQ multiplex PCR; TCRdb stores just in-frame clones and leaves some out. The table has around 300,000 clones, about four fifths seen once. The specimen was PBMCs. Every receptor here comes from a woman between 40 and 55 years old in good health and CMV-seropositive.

This CDR3 is CASSESTGTGGNSPLHF. The CDR3 nucleotides are TGTGCCAGCAGTGAAAGTACCGGGACAGGGGGAAATTCACCCCTCCACTTT. The V call is TRBV6-4, the J call TRBJ1-6, with 11 nucleotides matching TRBD1. Germline V lookup: CDR1 MRHNA, CDR2 SNTAGT. J lost 7 bases, V lost 3 bases, and 8 bases had no gene match. The CDR3 length is 17 residues.

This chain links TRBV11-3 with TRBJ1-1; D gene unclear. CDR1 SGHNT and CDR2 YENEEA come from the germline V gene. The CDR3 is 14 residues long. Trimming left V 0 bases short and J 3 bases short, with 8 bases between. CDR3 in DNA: TGTGCCAGCAGCTTAGAGGGAGTAGACACTGAAGCTTTCTTT. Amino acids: CASSLEGVDTEAFF.

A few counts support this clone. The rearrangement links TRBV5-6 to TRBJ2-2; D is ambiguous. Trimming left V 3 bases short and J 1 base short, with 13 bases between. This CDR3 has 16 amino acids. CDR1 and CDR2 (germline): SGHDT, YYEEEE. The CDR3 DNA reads TGTGCCAGCAGCTCGGCCGCTGGAGTGAACACCGGGGAGCTGTTTTTT. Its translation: CASSSAAGVNTGELFF.

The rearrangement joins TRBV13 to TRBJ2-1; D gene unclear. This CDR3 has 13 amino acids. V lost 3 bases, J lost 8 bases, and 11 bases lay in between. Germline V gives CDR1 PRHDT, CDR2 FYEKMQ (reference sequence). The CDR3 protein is CASSFITSDEQFF. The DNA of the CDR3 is TGTGCCAGCAGCTTTATAACCTCAGATGAGCAGTTCTTC.

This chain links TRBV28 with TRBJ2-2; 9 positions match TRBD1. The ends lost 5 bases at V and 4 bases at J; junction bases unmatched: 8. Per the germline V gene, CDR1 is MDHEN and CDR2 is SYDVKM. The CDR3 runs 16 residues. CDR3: CASSGPGQGRTGELFF. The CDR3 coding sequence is TGTGCCAGCAGTGGGCCGGGACAGGGCCGCACCGGGGAGCTGTTTTTT.

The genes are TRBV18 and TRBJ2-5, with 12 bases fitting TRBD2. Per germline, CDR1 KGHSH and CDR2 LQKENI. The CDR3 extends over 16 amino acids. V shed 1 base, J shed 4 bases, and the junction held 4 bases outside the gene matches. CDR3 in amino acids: CASSPQTSGSGETQYF. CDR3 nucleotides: TGTGCCAGCTCACCACAGACTAGCGGGAGCGGAGAGACCCAGTACTTC.

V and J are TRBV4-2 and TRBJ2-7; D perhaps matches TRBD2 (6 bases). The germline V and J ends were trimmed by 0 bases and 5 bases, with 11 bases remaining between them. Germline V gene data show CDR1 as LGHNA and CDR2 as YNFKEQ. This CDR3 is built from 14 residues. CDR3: CASSQERDFHEQYF. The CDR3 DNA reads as TGTGCCAGCAGCCAAGAGAGGGACTTCCACGAGCAGTACTTC.

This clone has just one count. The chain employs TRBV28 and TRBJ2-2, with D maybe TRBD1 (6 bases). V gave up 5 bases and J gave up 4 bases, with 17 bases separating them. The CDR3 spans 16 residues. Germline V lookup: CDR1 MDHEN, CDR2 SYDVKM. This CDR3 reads CASSAPSQGLTGELFF. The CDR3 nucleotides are TGTGCCAGCAGTGCCCCGTCACAGGGTCTCACCGGGGAGCTGTTTTTT.

The CDR3 here is CASSKTSAGNIQYF. The CDR3 region has the DNA TGTGCCAGCAGCAAAACTAGCGCGGGAAACATTCAGTACTTC. J is TRBJ2-4 and V is TRBV7-9; 7 positions match TRBD2. V dropped 5 bases and J dropped 6; count of bases not matched to a gene: 7. Looked up from germline, CDR1 is SEHNR and CDR2 is FQNEAQ (reference sequence). The CDR3 is 14 amino acids.

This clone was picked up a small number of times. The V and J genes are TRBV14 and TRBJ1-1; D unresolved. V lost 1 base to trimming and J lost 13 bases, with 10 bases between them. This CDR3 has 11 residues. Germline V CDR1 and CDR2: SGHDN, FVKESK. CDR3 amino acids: CASSQVRDGFF. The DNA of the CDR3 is TGTGCCAGCAGCCAAGTGAGGGATGGTTTCTTT. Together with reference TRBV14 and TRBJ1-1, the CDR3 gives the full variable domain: EAGVTQFPSHSVIEKGQTVTLRCDPISGHDNLYWYRRVMGKEIKFLLHFVKESKQDESGMPNNRFLAERTGGTYSTLKVQPAELEDSGVYFCASSQVRDGFFGQGTRLTVV.

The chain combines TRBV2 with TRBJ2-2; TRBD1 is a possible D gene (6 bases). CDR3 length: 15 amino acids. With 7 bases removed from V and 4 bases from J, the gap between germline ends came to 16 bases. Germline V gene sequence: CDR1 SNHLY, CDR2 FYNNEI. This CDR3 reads CASIEGQSRTGELFF. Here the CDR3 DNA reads TGTGCCAGCATCGAAGGACAGTCCCGCACCGGGGAGCTGTTTTTT.

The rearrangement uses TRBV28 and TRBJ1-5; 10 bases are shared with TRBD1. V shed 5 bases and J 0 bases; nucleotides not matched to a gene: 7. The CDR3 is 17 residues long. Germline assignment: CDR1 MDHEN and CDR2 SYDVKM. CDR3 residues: CASSIGQGGYSNQPQHF. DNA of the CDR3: TGTGCCAGCAGTATAGGACAGGGGGGTTATAGCAATCAGCCCCAGCATTTT.

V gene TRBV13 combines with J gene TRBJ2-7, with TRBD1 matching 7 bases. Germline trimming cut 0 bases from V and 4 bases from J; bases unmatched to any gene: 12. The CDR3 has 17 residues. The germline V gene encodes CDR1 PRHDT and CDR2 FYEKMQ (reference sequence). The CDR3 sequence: CASSLGLMGTDFYEQYF. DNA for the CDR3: TGTGCCAGCAGCTTAGGCCTCATGGGGACAGACTTTTACGAGCAGTACTTC.

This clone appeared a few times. CDR3 sequence: CAISGQGPDSGNTIYF. DNA of the CDR3: TGTGCCATCAGTGGACAGGGGCCAGACTCTGGAAACACCATATATTTT. This rearrangement joins TRBV10-3 to TRBJ1-3; 8 positions agree with TRBD1. The CDR3 contains 16 residues. Unmatched junction bases numbered 5, after V lost 4 bases and J lost 0 bases. Germline CDR1 ENHRY, CDR2 SYGVKD.

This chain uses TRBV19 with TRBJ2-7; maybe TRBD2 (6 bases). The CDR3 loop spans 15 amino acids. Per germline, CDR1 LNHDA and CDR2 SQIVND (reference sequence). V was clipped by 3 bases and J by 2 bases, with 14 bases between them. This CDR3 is CASSIFGGLTYEQYF. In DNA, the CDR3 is TGTGCCAGTAGTATTTTCGGGGGTCTGACCTACGAGCAGTACTTC.

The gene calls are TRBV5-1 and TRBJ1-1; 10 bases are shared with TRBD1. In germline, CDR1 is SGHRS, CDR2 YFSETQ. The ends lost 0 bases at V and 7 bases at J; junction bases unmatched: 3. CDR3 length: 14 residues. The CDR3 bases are TGCGCCAGCAGCTTGGAGGGACAGGGGTTTGAAGCTTTCTTT. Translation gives CASSLEGQGFEAFF.

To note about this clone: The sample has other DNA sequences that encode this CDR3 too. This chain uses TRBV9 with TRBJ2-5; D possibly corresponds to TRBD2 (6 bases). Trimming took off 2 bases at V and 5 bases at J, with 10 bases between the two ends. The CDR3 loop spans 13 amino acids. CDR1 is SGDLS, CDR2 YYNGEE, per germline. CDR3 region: CASSVGGTETQYF. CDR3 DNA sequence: TGTGCCAGCAGCGTCGGCGGGACCGAGACCCAGTACTTC.

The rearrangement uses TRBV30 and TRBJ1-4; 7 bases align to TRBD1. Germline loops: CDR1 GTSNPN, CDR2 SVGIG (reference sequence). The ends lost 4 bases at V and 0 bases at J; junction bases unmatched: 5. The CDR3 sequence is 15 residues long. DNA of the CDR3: TGTGCCTGGAACAGGGGTGCCTCAACTAATGAAAAACTGTTTTTT. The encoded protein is CAWNRGASTNEKLFF. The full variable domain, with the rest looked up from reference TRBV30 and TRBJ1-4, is SQTIHQWPATLVQPVGSPLSLECTVEGTSNPNLYWYRQAAGRGLQLLFYSVGIGQISSEVPQNLSASRPQDRQFILSSKKLLLSDSGFYLCAWNRGASTNEKLFFGSGTQLSVL.

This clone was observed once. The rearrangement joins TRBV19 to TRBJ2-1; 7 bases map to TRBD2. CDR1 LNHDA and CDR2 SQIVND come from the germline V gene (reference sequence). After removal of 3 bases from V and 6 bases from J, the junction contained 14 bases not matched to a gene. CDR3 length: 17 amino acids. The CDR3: CASSIYWTSRVGNEQFF. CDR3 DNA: TGTGCCAGTAGTATTTACTGGACTAGTAGGGTAGGCAATGAGCAGTTCTTC.

The CDR3 loop reads CASSVVFGSLPGTQYF. As DNA, the CDR3 is TGTGCCAGCAGCGTAGTATTCGGGTCCCTACCTGGTACGCAGTATTTT. V gene TRBV9 combines with J gene TRBJ2-3; D unclear. Germline CDR1 SGDLS, CDR2 YYNGEE. This CDR3 has 16 residues. Between the trimmed V and J ends, which lost 0 bases and 8 bases, there was a span of 19 bases. The complete variable domain, with remaining parts taken from reference TRBV9 and TRBJ2-3, reads DSGVTQTPKHLITATGQRVTLRCSPRSGDLSVYWYQQSLDQGLQFLIQYYNGEERAKGNILERFSAQQFPDLHSELNLSSLELGDSALYFCASSVVFGSLPGTQYFGPGTRLTVL.